This T cell receptor beta chain originates from a study of human T cells and chemical hapten exposure. This CDR3 is built from 14 residues. V gave up 3 bases and J gave up 0 bases; unmatched junction bases: 0. CDR1 is MNHEY, CDR2 SVGAGI, per germline. This clonotype was counted ten times or more. Time point described: patch test 2, 6 weeks after DPC sensitization. Noted treatment: therapeutic diphenylcyclopropenone sensitization with weekly scalp DPC. Via MiXCR, TCRdb re-called the RACE reads, giving one row per CDR3 protein. The sample lists approximately 92,000 distinct CDR3 sequences, approximately 10% occurring once.

This receptor was obtained from a middle-aged woman with alopecia areata. Some clones in this sample may be carry-over from other donors' samples. The chain couples TRBV6-5 to TRBJ2-3; TRBD2 aligns across 7 bases. Sample: whole blood, taken in connection with sensitization to the hapten diphenylcyclopropenone (DPC). CDR3 in amino acids: CASSYSGSTDTQYF. DNA for the CDR3: TGTGCCAGCAGTTATAGCGGGAGCACAGATACGCAGTATTTT.